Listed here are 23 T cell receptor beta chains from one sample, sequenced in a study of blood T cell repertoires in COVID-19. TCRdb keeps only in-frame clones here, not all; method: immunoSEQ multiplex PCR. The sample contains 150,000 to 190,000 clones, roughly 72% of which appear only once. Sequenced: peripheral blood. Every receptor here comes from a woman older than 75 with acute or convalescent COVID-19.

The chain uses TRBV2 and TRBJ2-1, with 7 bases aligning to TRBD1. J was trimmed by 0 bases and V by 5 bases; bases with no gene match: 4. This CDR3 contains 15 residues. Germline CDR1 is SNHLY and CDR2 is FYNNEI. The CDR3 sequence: CASSLDRNSYNEQFF. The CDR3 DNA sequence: TGTGCCAGCAGTCTGGACAGGAACTCCTACAATGAGCAGTTCTTC.

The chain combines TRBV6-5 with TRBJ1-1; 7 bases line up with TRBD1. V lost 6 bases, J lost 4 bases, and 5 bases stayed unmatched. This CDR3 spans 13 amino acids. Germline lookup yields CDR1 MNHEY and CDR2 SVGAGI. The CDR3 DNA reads TGTGCCAGCAGGACAGGGTGGTCCACTGAAGCTTTCTTT. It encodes CASRTGWSTEAFF.

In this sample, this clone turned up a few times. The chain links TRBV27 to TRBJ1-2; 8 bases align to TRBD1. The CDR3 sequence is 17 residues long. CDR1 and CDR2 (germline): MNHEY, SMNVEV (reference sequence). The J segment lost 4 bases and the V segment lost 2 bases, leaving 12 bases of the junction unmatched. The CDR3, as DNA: TGTGCCAGCAGTTTAGGGGGTCTCCAGGGGGCTCCCTATGGCTACACCTTC. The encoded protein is CASSLGGLQGAPYGYTF.

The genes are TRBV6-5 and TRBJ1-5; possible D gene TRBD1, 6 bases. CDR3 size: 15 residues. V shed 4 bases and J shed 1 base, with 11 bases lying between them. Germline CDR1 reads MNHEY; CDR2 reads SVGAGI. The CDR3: CASSWTGQSNQPQHF. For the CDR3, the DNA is TGTGCCAGCAGTTGGACCGGACAGAGCAATCAGCCCCAGCATTTT.

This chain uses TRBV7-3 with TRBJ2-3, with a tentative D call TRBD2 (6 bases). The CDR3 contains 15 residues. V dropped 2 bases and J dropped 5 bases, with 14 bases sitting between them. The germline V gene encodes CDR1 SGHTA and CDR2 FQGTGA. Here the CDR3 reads CASSLGTPNLDTQYF. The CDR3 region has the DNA TGTGCCAGCAGCTTAGGGACTCCCAACTTAGATACGCAGTATTTT. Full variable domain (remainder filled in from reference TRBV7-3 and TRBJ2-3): GAGVSQTPSNKVTEKGKYVELRCDPISGHTALYWYRQSLGQGPEFLIYFQGTGAADDSGLPNDRFFAVRPEGSVSTLKIQRTERGDSAVYLCASSLGTPNLDTQYFGPGTRLTVL.

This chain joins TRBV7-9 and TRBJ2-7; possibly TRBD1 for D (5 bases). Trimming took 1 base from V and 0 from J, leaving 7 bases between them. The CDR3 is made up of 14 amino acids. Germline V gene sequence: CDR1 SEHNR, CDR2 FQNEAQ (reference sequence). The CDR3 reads CASSLEGYSYEQYF. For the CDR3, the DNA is TGTGCCAGCAGCTTAGAGGGGTACTCCTACGAGCAGTACTTC.

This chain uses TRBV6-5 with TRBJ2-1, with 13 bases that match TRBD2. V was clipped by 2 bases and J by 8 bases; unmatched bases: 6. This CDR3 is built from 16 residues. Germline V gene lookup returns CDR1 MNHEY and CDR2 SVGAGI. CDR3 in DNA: TGTGCCAGCAGTTACCGGACTAGCGGGAGTCCTGATGAGCAGTTCTTC. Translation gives CASSYRTSGSPDEQFF.

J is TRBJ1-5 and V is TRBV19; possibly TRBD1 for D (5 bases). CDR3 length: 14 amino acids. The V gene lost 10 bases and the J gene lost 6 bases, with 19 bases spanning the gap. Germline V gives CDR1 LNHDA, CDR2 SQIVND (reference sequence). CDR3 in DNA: TGTGCCACGAAAGGTGGGACCGGGGGTCAGCCCCAGCATTTT. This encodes CATKGGTGGQPQHF.

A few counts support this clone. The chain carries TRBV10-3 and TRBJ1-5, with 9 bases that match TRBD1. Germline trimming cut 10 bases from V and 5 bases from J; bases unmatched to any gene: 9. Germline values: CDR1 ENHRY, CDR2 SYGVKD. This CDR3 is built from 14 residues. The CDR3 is CATSPDRGDQPQHF. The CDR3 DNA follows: TGTGCCACCTCCCCCGACAGGGGGGATCAGCCCCAGCATTTT.

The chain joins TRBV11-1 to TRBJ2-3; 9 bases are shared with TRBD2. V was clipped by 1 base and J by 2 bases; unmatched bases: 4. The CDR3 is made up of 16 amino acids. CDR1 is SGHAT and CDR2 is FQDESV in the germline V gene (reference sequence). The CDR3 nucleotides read TGTGCCAGCAGCTTAGAGCCTAGCGGGAACACAGATACGCAGTATTTT. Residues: CASSLEPSGNTDTQYF.

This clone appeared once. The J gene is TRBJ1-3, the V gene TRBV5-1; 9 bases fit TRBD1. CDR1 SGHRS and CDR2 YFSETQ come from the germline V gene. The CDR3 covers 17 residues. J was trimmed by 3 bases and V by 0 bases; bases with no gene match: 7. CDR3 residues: CASSLETGGDDGNTIYF. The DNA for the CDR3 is TGCGCCAGCAGCTTGGAAACAGGGGGCGATGATGGAAACACCATATATTTT. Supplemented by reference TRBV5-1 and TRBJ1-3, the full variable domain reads KAGVTQTPRYLIKTRGQQVTLSCSPISGHRSVSWYQQTPGQGLQFLFEYFSETQRNKGNFPGRFSGRQFSNSRSEMNVSTLELGDSALYLCASSLETGGDDGNTIYFGEGSWLTVV.

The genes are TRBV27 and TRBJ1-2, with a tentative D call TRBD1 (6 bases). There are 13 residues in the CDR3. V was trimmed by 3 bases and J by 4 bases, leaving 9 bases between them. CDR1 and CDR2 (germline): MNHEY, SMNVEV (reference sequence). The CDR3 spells CASSFRGGYGYTF. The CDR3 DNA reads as TGTGCCAGCAGTTTTAGGGGGGGCTATGGCTACACCTTC.

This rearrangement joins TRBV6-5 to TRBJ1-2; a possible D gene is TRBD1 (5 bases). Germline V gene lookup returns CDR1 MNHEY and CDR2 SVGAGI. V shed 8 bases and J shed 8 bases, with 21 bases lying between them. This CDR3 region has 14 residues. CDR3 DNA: TGTGCCAGCGTTTCGGGGGGAGGGAGGTACGGCTACACCTTC. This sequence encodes CASVSGGGRYGYTF.

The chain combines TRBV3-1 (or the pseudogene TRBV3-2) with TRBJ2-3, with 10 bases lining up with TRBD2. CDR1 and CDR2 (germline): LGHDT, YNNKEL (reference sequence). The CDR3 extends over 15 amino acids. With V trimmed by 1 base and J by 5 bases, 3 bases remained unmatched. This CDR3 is CASSQGSGGGDTQYF. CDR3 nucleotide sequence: TGTGCCAGCAGCCAAGGCAGCGGGGGGGGAGATACGCAGTATTTT.

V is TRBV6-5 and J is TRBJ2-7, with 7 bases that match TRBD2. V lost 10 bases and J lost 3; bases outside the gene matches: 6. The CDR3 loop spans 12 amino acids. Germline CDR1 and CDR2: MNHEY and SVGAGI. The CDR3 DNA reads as TGTGCCAAGTGGGGGGGTTTCTACGAGCAGTACTTC. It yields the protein CAKWGGFYEQYF.

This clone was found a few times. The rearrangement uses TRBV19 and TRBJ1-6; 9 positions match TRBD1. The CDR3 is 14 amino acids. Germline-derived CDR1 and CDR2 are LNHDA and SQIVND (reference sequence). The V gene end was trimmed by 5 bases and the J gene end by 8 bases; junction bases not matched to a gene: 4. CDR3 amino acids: CASSAGTGYSPLHF. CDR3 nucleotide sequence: TGTGCCAGTAGTGCCGGGACAGGGTATTCACCCCTCCACTTT.

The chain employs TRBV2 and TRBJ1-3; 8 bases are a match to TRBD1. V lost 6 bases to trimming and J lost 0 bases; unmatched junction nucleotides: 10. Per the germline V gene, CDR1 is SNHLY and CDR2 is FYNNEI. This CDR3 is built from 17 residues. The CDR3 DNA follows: TGTGCCAGCAGGCGTCCCGGGACAGGATACTCTGGAAACACCATATATTTT. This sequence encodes CASRRPGTGYSGNTIYF.

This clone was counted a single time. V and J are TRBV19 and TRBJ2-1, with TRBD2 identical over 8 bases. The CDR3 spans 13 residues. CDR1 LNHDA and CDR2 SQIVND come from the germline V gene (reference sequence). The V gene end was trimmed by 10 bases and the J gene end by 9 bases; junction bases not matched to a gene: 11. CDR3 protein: CATSAGGAREQFF. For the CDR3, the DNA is TGTGCCACCTCTGCCGGGGGGGCCCGTGAGCAGTTCTTC.

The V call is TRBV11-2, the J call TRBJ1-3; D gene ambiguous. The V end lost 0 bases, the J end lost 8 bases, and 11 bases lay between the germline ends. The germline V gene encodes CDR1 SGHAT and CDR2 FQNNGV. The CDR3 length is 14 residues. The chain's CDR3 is CASSLDSFGDTIYF. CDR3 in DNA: TGTGCCAGCAGCTTAGACAGCTTCGGGGACACCATATATTTT.

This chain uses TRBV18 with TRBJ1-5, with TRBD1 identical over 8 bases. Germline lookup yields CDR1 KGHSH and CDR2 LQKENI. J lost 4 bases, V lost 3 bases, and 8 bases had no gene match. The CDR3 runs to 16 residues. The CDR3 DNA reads TGTGCCAGCTCACCCGGACAGGGTTTGACAAATCAGCCCCAGCATTTT. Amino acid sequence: CASSPGQGLTNQPQHF.

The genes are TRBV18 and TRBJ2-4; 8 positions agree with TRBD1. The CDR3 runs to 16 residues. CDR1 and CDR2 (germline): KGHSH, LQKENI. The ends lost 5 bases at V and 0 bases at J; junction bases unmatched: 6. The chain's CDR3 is CASSGRTGLAKNIQYF. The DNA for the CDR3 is TGTGCCAGCTCAGGACGGACAGGGCTAGCCAAAAACATTCAGTACTTC.

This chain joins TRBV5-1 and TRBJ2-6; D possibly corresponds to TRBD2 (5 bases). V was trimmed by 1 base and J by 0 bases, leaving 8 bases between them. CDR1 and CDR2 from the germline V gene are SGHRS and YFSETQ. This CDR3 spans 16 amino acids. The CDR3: CASSLHGDSGANVLTF. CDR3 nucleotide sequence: TGCGCCAGCAGCTTGCACGGGGACTCTGGGGCCAACGTCCTGACTTTC.

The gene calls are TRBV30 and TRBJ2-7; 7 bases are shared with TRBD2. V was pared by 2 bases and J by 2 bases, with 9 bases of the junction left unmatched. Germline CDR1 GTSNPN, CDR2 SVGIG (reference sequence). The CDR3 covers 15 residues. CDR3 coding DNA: TGTGCCTGGAGTCCCCGGGGAGGGGCGCCCTACGAGCAGTACTTC. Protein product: CAWSPRGGAPYEQYF.